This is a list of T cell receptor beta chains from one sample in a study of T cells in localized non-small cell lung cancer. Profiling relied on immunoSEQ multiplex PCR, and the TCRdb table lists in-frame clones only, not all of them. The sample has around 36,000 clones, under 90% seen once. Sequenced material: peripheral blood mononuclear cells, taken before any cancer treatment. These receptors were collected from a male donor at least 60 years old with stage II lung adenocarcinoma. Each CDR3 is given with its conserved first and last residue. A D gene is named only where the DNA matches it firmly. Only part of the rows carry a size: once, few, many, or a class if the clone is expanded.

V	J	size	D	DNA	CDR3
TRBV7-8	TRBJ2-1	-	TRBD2	TGTGCCAGCAGCTTAAGGGGGACTAGCGGGAGCTACAATGAGCAGTTCTTC	CASSLRGTSGSYNEQFF
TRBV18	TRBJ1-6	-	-	TGTGCCAGCTCACCCCGACAGGATAATTCACCCCTCCACTTT	CASSPRQDNSPLHF
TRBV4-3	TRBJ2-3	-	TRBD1	TGCGCCAGCAGCCAAGATAGAGGGGGCGGCACAGATACGCAGTATTTT	CASSQDRGGGTDTQYF
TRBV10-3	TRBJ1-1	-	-	TGTGCCATCAGTGCGGGGACCCGGGTCTTCGAAGCTTTCTTT	CAISAGTRVFEAFF
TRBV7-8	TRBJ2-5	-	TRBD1	TGTGCCAGCAGCCAGTACGGACAGGGGATTCAAGAGACCCAGTACTTC	CASSQYGQGIQETQYF
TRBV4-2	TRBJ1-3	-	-	TGTGCCAGCAGCCCGTTTTCGGGGGGGGGCTCTGGAAACACCATATATTTT	CASSPFSGGGSGNTIYF
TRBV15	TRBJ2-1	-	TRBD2	TGTGCCACCAGCAGGAGGCTAGCGGGAAATGAGCAGTTCTTC	CATSRRLAGNEQFF
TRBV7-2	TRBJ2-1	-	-	TGTGCCAGCAGCCTAGCCGATGAGCAGTTCTTC	CASSLADEQFF
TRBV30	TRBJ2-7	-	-	TGTGCCTGGAGTGGGCGAGACGAGCAGTACTTC	CAWSGRDEQYF
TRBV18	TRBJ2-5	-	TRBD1	TGTGCCAGCGCCAAGGGACAGGGGGTGGAGACCCAGTACTTC	CASAKGQGVETQYF
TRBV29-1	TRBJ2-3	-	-	TGCAGCGGCTGGCCGTCAACTAGGGCAGATACGCAGTATTTT	CSGWPSTRADTQYF
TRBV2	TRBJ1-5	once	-	TGTGCCAGCAGTGCCCTGGGAGGGATTCAGCCCCAGCATTTT	CASSALGGIQPQHF
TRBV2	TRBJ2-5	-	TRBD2	TGTGCCAGCGGTGACATTCCTCTGACTAGCGGGAGGGAGACCCAGTACTTC	CASGDIPLTSGRETQYF
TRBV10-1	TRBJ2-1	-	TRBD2	TGCGCCTGTTCGGGGGGGACCGGACAAGGCAATGAGCAGTTCTTC	CACSGGTGQGNEQFF
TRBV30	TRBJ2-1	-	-	TGTGCCTGGAGCGTTGACGCGAGGGGTCAGCAGTTCTTC	CAWSVDARGQQFF
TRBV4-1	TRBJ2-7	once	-	TGCGCCAGCAGCCAAGCGGGAAGGTCCTACGAGCAGTACTTC	CASSQAGRSYEQYF
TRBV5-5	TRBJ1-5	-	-	TGTGCCAGCAGCCCGGGGGAGAACTTATTTAGCAATCAGCCCCAGCATTTT	CASSPGENLFSNQPQHF
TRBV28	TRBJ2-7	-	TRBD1	TGTGCCAGCAGCCTACTCGGACAGGGCCATTACGAGCAGTACTTC	CASSLLGQGHYEQYF